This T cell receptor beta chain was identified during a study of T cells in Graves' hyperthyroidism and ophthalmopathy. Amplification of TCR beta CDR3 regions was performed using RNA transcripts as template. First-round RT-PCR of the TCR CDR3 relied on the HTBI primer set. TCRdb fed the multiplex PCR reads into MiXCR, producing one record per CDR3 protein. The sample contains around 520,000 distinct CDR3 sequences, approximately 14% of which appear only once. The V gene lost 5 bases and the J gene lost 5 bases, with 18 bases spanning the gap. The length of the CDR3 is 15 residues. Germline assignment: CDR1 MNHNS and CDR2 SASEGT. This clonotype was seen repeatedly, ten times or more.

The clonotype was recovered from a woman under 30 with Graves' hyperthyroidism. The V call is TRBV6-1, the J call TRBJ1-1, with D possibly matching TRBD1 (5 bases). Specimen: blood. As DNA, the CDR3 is TGTGCCAGCAGTTCCCGAAATCTCAGGGAAACTGAAGCTTTCTTT. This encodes CASSSRNLRETEAFF.